This entry features one T cell receptor (beta chain) sequence. Its antigen is not identified. CDR3 length: 13 amino acids. Germline V gene lookup returns CDR1 SGHRS and CDR2 YFSETQ. The data were obtained in a study of T cells expressing NK-cell markers. Study at large: Beta-chain profiling covered CD3+CD56+NKG2C+, CD3+CD56+NKG2C- and CD3+CD56-NKG2C+ sorted subsets. Findings of the study overall: Among four donors, these clonotypes also ranked first in the CD3+CD56-NKG2C+ fraction.

TCRdb re-analyzed the 5' RACE reads; it lists each CDR3 protein once, without DNA. The sample data list some 340,000 distinct CDR3 sequences. This chain links TRBV5-1 with TRBJ1-2; TCRdb gives TRBD1 as the D gene, but with no DNA this cannot be confirmed. Sequences were obtained from blood T cells: a sorted CD56 or NKG2C T cell subset, CD4+ or CD8+ T cells, or bulk PBMC T cells (not recorded which). The sequence was obtained from a man aged 18-69 years in good health. The CDR3 protein is CASGDREAWGYTF. Variable domain in full (rest from reference TRBV5-1 and TRBJ1-2): KAGVTQTPRYLIKTRGQQVTLSCSPISGHRSVSWYQQTPGQGLQFLFEYFSETQRNKGNFPGRFSGRQFSNSRSEMNVSTLELGDSALYLCASGDREAWGYTFGSGTRLTVV.